This T cell receptor (beta chain) was retrieved from a study of blood T cell repertoires in COVID-19. Study as a whole: Nucleic acid was either cDNA or gDNA, and it came from T cells, B-cell-depleted T cells, or PBMCs.

V was shortened by 6 bases and J by 8 bases, with 14 bases between the two germline ends. The CDR3 contains 13 residues. Looked up from germline, CDR1 is SNHLY and CDR2 is FYNNEI. As processed by the authors: Nucleated cell counts were estimated from reference gene primer amplification. Repertoires were generated with immunoSEQ multiplex PCR, while TCRdb's copy carries only in-frame clones and drops some. From that table come the V and J calls and clone size; the DNA was used to work out D and trimming. Among roughly 140,000 clones listed, approximately 80% were seen once. Specimen: peripheral blood. The chain employs TRBV2 and TRBJ2-1; the D gene is possibly TRBD1 (6 bases). The TCR was taken from a woman aged 45-65 years in a cohort sampled during active or convalescent COVID-19. CDR3 nucleotide sequence: TGTGCCAGCAGGGCCACAGGGATCGATGAGCAGTTCTTC. Amino acid sequence: CASRATGIDEQFF.